This T cell receptor beta chain derives from a study of blood T cells in healthy people across ages. Study conclusions and caveats: The authors considered diversity estimates from one million T cells to be underestimates. Unsorted PBMCs ruled out conclusive naive versus antigen-experienced comparison. The study lacked donor CMV status, which possibly confounded expanded clonotype changes.

A sample-barcoded 5' primer and a J-beta primer mix were used in a second PCR of about 7 to 11 cycles. The template-switch adaptor, which had 12 random nucleotides, put a tag on each cDNA molecule. TCRdb re-derived calls from the 5' RACE reads in MiXCR, one entry per CDR3 protein. The table lists about 720,000 distinct CDR3 sequences, around 25% of them singletons. This CDR3 contains 14 residues. Trimming cost V 7 bases and J 2 bases; bases outside gene matches: 7. CDR1 is WNHNN and CDR2 is SYGVQD in the germline V gene (reference sequence). For this clonotype: Antigen unknown.

The sample was also linked to a second study, of T cells of mothers and their children.

V usage is TRBV10-1 and J usage is TRBJ1-1; 7 bases are shared with TRBD1. The sequence was collected from a boy between 10 and 17 years old in good health. The sequencing sample was made of blood. The CDR3 coding sequence is TGCGCCAGCACCGCCGGGACAGCTAACACTGAAGCTTTCTTT. Translating gives CASTAGTANTEAFF.